Detailed here is one T cell receptor (beta chain). The data were taken from a study of blood T cell repertoires in COVID-19. CDR3 length equals 17 residues. CDR1 and CDR2 (germline): KGHSH, LQKENI. Trimming removed 0 bases from V and 5 bases from J; junction bases left unmatched: 4. Authors' processing steps: Amplification of reference gene primers provided the estimated nucleated cell counts. Sequenced by immunoSEQ multiplex PCR; TCRdb stores in-frame clones only, minus some. V and J calls and clone size are as listed in that table; D and trimming were resolved from the DNA. The sample records 210,000 or so clones, 89% being singletons.

Sequenced: peripheral blood. This TCR came from a man in his forties or fifties with acute or convalescent COVID-19. The genes are TRBV18 and TRBJ2-5; 15 bases agree with TRBD2. The DNA of the CDR3 is TGTGCCAGCTCACCACCGAGGACTAGCGGGGGGGCGGAGACCCAGTACTTC. Its translation is CASSPPRTSGGAETQYF.